The present TCR beta chain was sequenced within a study of blood T cell repertoires in COVID-19. Study details: Acute and convalescent COVID-19 specimens originated in the United States, Italy and Spain. T cells, B-cell-depleted T cells, or PBMCs provided the cDNA or gDNA that served as material.

Original analysis: Using reference gene primer amplification, nucleated cell counts were estimated. The table came from immunoSEQ multiplex PCR; TCRdb's copy has only in-frame clones and leaves some out. V and J calls plus clone size are reproduced from that table; the DNA served to infer D and trimming. Among 65,000 to 80,000 clones listed, more than 75% were seen once. With V trimmed by 5 bases and J by 2 bases, 19 bases remained unmatched. The CDR3 loop spans 19 amino acids. Per germline, CDR1 MNHEY and CDR2 SMNVEV (reference sequence). This chain links TRBV27 with TRBJ2-3; 7 nucleotides agree with TRBD2. The sample comprised peripheral blood. This sequence was found in a human donor in a cohort sampled during active COVID-19. The CDR3: CASSPQAAGLLPYTDTQYF. CDR3 DNA: TGTGCCAGCAGTCCCCAAGCGGCGGGACTATTACCCTACACAGATACGCAGTATTTT.